The 3 T cell receptor beta chains below were found in one sample sequenced in a study of regulatory and conventional T cells in RAG deficiency (dated by TCRdb to about 2017). Before genomic DNA was extracted, conventional CD4+ T cells were isolated from blood as CD25-low CD127-high cells. The library was obtained by the immunoSEQ multiplex PCR assay. TCRdb obtained this table from immuneACCESS and retained in-frame rearrangements with V and J assigned. These tables miss some clones; where compared with another copy, unresolved V genes account for less than half of the shortfall, and the remainder is unexplained. The sample has 25,000 to 35,000 clones on record, nearly 95% of them singletons. The leading ten clones occupy 0.15% to 0.2% of the sample. These data are also associated with another study on regulatory T cells. The second paper states: The multiplex PCR relied on 52 forward TRBV primers and 13 reverse TRBJ primers, and amplification bias was corrected through assay-based and computational methods.

Sequenced: CD25- CD4+ T cells sorted from blood. These receptors all stem from a human donor in good health.

V gene TRBV5-1 combines with J gene TRBJ2-5; 8 bases are a match to TRBD1. CDR3 size: 15 residues. With 1 base clipped from V and 4 bases from J, the junction kept 6 bases outside the gene matches. Germline CDR1 reads SGHRS; CDR2 reads YFSETQ. The CDR3 nucleotides read TGCGCCAGCAGCTTGCCCCAGGGGGCTTTAGAGACCCAGTACTTC. It yields the protein CASSLPQGALETQYF.

The chain is built from TRBV6-4 and TRBJ2-1; 7 positions agree with TRBD2. Per the germline V gene, CDR1 is MRHNA and CDR2 is SNTAGT. J gave up 4 bases and V 5 bases, and 8 bases lay outside the gene matches. The CDR3 extends over 15 amino acids. The CDR3 DNA sequence: TGTGCCAGCAGTTCCTTTTGGGGGGGGTACAATGAGCAGTTCTTC. It encodes CASSSFWGGYNEQFF.

This chain links TRBV7-9 with TRBJ1-1, with D unclear. From germline, CDR1 is SEHNR and CDR2 FQNEAQ (reference sequence). CDR3 size: 14 residues. The germline V and J ends were trimmed by 2 bases and 0 bases, with 7 bases remaining between them. The DNA of the CDR3 is TGTGCCAGCAGCTTAACGAGCATGAACACTGAAGCTTTCTTT. Its translation: CASSLTSMNTEAFF.